One and the same sample provided the 26 T cell receptor beta chains below, sequenced in a study of blood T cells in healthy people across ages. Together with a sample-barcoded 5' primer, a J-beta primer mix was included in a second PCR lasting about 7 to 12 cycles. MiXCR, applied by TCRdb to the 5' RACE reads, yields one record per CDR3 protein. Found here are 720,000 or so distinct CDR3 sequences, around 43% of them singletons; the top ten hold around 30%. The sample was blood. These receptor sequences come from a man older than 75 in good health.

The sample holds a few counts of this clonotype. The chain recombines TRBV9 with TRBJ2-3; no clear D. The CDR3 loop spans 15 amino acids. Trimming pared 0 bases from V and 1 base from J, leaving 9 bases between. Germline loops: CDR1 SGDLS, CDR2 YYNGEE. CDR3 protein: CASSVGPDGTDTQYF. CDR3 in DNA: TGTGCCAGCAGCGTAGGACCCGACGGCACAGATACGCAGTATTTT.

This clonotype was counted a few times. The CDR3 DNA is TGTGCCAGCAGAGACAGTTTTAGAGCTTTCTTT. Translating gives CASRDSFRAFF. The chain uses TRBV28 and TRBJ1-1, with a weak D call TRBD1 (5 bases). Germline loops: CDR1 MDHEN, CDR2 SYDVKM. Between the trimmed V and J ends, which lost 6 bases and 10 bases, there was a span of 12 bases. The CDR3 runs 11 residues. Filled out from reference TRBV28 and TRBJ1-1, the complete variable domain reads DVKVTQSSRYLVKRTGEKVFLECVQDMDHENMFWYRQDPGLGLRLIYFSYDVKMKEKGDIPEGYSVSREKKERFSLILESASTNQTSMYLCASRDSFRAFFGQGTRLTVV.

The chain couples TRBV4-3 to TRBJ2-1, with D unclear. The end of the DNA aligns better with TRBJ2-7, so the J call may be wrong. From germline, CDR1 is LGHNA and CDR2 YSLEER. The CDR3 covers 13 residues. This CDR3 is CASSQENYNEQYF. For the CDR3, the DNA is TGCGCCAGCAGCCAAGAGAACTACAATGAGCAGTACTTC.

A few counts support this clonotype. The chain couples TRBV9 to TRBJ2-4; TRBD1 is a possible D gene (6 bases). TRBJ2-7 explains the end of the DNA better; the J call may be wrong. Germline CDR1 SGDLS, CDR2 YYNGEE. The CDR3 is 15 residues long. The CDR3 sequence is CASSVGTGLTYEQYF. The CDR3 region has the DNA TGTGCCAGCAGCGTAGGAACAGGGCTCACCTACGAGCAGTACTTC.

This clonotype was picked up many times. V and J are TRBV18 and TRBJ1-5; D is perhaps TRBD1 (5 bases). Between the trimmed V and J ends, which lost 0 bases and 6 bases, there was a span of 12 bases. The V gene's germline CDR1 is KGHSH and CDR2 LQKENI. This CDR3 spans 15 amino acids. This CDR3 is CASSPPGGSVQPQHF. Written as DNA, the CDR3 is TGTGCCAGCTCACCACCGGGGGGGTCCGTTCAGCCCCAGCATTTT.

Details on this clonotype: One junction end does not reproduce the germline sequence, and a read error may be involved. CDR3 nucleotides: TGTGCCAGCAGCCAAGGGTTCCTCGGGATGGGAGAGGCCCAGTACTTC. This translates into CASSQGFLGMGEAQYF. The chain has TRBV14 and TRBJ2-5; D might be TRBD2 (5 bases). CDR3 length: 16 amino acids. Germline assignment: CDR1 SGHDN and CDR2 FVKESK.

V is TRBV7-9 and J is TRBJ1-6; 7 bases agree with TRBD1. V dropped 4 bases and J dropped 6; count of bases not matched to a gene: 3. This CDR3 comprises 14 residues. The germline CDR1 and CDR2 sequences are SEHNR and FQNEAQ (reference sequence). The DNA of the CDR3 is TGTGCCAGCAGCTCGGGACAGACTAATTCACCCCTCCACTTT. Translated, it gives CASSSGQTNSPLHF. Together with reference TRBV7-9 and TRBJ1-6, the CDR3 gives the full variable domain: DTGVSQNPRHKITKRGQNVTFRCDPISEHNRLYWYRQTLGQGPEFLTYFQNEAQLEKSRLLSDRFSAERPKGSFSTLEIQRTEQGDSAMYLCASSSGQTNSPLHFGNGTRLTVT.

This clonotype was counted ten times or more. This chain joins TRBV7-2 and TRBJ2-5; D possibly corresponds to TRBD2 (5 bases). V gave up 1 base and J gave up 7 bases, with 22 bases separating them. CDR1 and CDR2 from the germline V gene are SGHTA and FQGNSA. The CDR3 covers 17 residues. The CDR3 sequence: CASSLESPLTRMGTQYF. The CDR3 DNA reads TGTGCCAGCAGCTTAGAATCCCCCCTCACTAGAATGGGGACCCAGTACTTC.

The chain recombines TRBV5-1 with TRBJ2-5; D gene unclear. With 4 bases removed from V and 2 bases from J, the gap between germline ends came to 15 bases. Germline lookup yields CDR1 SGHRS and CDR2 YFSETQ. This CDR3 region has 15 residues. The CDR3: CASSTRQAVQETQYF. As DNA, the CDR3 is TGCGCCAGCAGCACGCGCCAGGCCGTACAAGAGACCCAGTACTTC.

The genes are TRBV6-2 or TRBV6-3 and TRBJ1-1; D not certain. The CDR3 length is 15 residues. The germline V gene encodes CDR1 MNHEY and CDR2 SVGEGT. Trimming stripped 2 bases from V and 5 bases from J, with 15 bases between. The CDR3 DNA follows: TGTGCCAGCAGTTACGATGAGGGAATTTTTACTGAAGCTTTCTTT. Its translation is CASSYDEGIFTEAFF.

The chain recombines TRBV6-1 with TRBJ2-5, with 12 nucleotides matching TRBD2. V was pared by 3 bases and J by 2 bases, with 10 bases of the junction left unmatched. Germline assignment: CDR1 MNHNS and CDR2 SASEGT. This CDR3 is built from 18 residues. The CDR3 nucleotides are TGTGCCAGCAGTGACGGGACTAGCGGGCTTATATCGCAAGAGACCCAGTACTTC. Translating it yields CASSDGTSGLISQETQYF.

V usage is TRBV27 and J usage is TRBJ2-7, with 10 bases that match TRBD1. CDR1 is MNHEY and CDR2 is SMNVEV in the germline V gene (reference sequence). The CDR3 is 14 residues long. V dropped 6 bases and J dropped 2; count of bases not matched to a gene: 4. The CDR3 loop reads CASRGQGSPYEQYF. The DNA for the CDR3 is TGTGCCAGCAGGGGACAGGGGAGCCCCTACGAGCAGTACTTC.

This rearrangement joins TRBV6-2 or TRBV6-3 to TRBJ2-1, with 7 bases that match TRBD1. This CDR3 comprises 12 residues. Losses at the gene ends were 5 bases for V and 9 bases for J; bases not matched to a gene: 4. CDR1 is MNHEY, CDR2 SVGEGT, per germline. This CDR3 is CASSHPGGEQFF. CDR3 nucleotides: TGTGCCAGCAGTCATCCAGGGGGTGAGCAGTTCTTC.

The chain combines TRBV5-1 with TRBJ2-1, with TRBD2 matching over 11 bases. The trim removed 1 base at V and 4 bases at J, leaving 4 bases unmatched. Germline values: CDR1 SGHRS, CDR2 YFSETQ. CDR3 length equals 16 residues. The CDR3 nucleotides are TGCGCCAGCAGCTTGCCCCGGACTAGCGGGTACAATGAGCAGTTCTTC. This gives the protein CASSLPRTSGYNEQFF.

The chain recombines TRBV7-8 with TRBJ2-1; 14 bases are shared with TRBD2. Germline-derived CDR1 and CDR2 are SGHVS and FQNEAQ. Trimming removed 2 bases from V and 15 bases from J; junction bases left unmatched: 15. CDR3 length: 17 amino acids. The chain's CDR3 is CASSLLGVGTSGSPWFF. Here the CDR3 DNA reads TGTGCCAGCAGCTTATTAGGCGTTGGGACTAGCGGGAGTCCATGGTTCTTC. Based on the CDR3 plus reference TRBV7-8 and TRBJ2-1, the full variable domain is GAGVSQSPRYKVAKRGQDVALRCDPISGHVSLFWYQQALGQGPEFLTYFQNEAQLDKSGLPSDRFFAERPEGSVSTLKIQRTQQEDSAVYLCASSLLGVGTSGSPWFFGPGTRLTVL.

The chain is built from TRBV3-1 and TRBJ1-2, with unresolved D. V lost 5 bases, J lost 5 bases, and 15 bases lay in between. The germline V gene has CDR1 LGHDT and CDR2 YNNKEL (reference sequence). The CDR3 is 14 residues long. CDR3: CASSSRTDSYGYTF. The CDR3 DNA is TGTGCCAGCAGCTCCCGGACCGACTCGTATGGCTACACCTTC. The whole variable domain, remainder taken from reference TRBV3-1 and TRBJ1-2, is DTAVSQTPKYLVTQMGNDKSIKCEQNLGHDTMYWYKQDSKKFLKIMFSYNNKELIINETVPNRFSPKSPDKAHLNLHINSLELGDSAVYFCASSSRTDSYGYTFGSGTRLTVV.

There are a few counts of this clonotype. The rearrangement links TRBV12-3 or TRBV12-4 to TRBJ2-5; D possibly matches TRBD1 or TRBD2 (7 bases each). This CDR3 is built from 16 residues. Trimming shortened V by 1 base and J by 2 bases, and 14 bases separated the two germline ends. The chain's CDR3 is CASSLGSGGEQETQYF. The CDR3 DNA reads TGTGCCAGCAGTTTAGGGTCAGGGGGGGAACAAGAGACCCAGTACTTC.

This clonotype has a handful of counts. This chain joins TRBV13 and TRBJ2-6; D is uncertain. Germline-derived CDR1 and CDR2 are PRHDT and FYEKMQ (reference sequence). This CDR3 region has 15 residues. V was pared by 1 base and J by 0 bases, with 4 bases between. CDR3 in amino acids: CASSLVHSGANVLTF. The CDR3 DNA sequence: TGTGCCAGCAGCTTAGTCCACTCTGGGGCCAACGTCCTGACTTTC.

There are a few counts of this clonotype. The V and J genes are TRBV7-2 and TRBJ1-2, with D possibly being TRBD1 (5 bases). Trimming pared 5 bases from V and 0 bases from J, leaving 16 bases between. The CDR3 length is 16 residues. The germline V gene has CDR1 SGHTA and CDR2 FQGNSA. For the CDR3, the DNA is TGTGCCAGCAGCCGAAGGGGCAGTACCCCTAACTATGGCTACACCTTC. This translates into CASSRRGSTPNYGYTF.

This clonotype has a handful of counts. This may come from a read error, since a much larger clone is one base off. The J gene is TRBJ2-5, the V gene TRBV7-9; D remains unclear. V was pared by 5 bases and J by 5 bases, with 15 bases between. There are 14 residues in the CDR3. Germline lookup yields CDR1 SEHNR and CDR2 FQNEAQ (reference sequence). CDR3 DNA sequence: TGTGCCAGCAGCGTAGGTACAGTCGGGGAGACCCAGTACTTC. Translation: CASSVGTVGETQYF.

The chain links TRBV9 to TRBJ1-1, with TRBD1 matching over 7 bases. Unmatched junction bases numbered 10, after V lost 0 bases and J lost 5 bases. Germline V CDR1 and CDR2: SGDLS, YYNGEE. This CDR3 has 16 residues. The CDR3 DNA reads TGTGCCAGCAGCGTAGTTTCGGCAGGGGGTGGAACTGAAGCTTTCTTT. Translated, it gives CASSVVSAGGGTEAFF.

In the case of this clonotype: At one boundary the junction diverges from the germline segment, which might be a read error. The chain carries TRBV7-6 and TRBJ2-7, with TRBD2 matching 7 bases. The CDR3 consists of 14 residues. The germline V gene encodes CDR1 SGHVS and CDR2 FNYEAQ. CDR3 sequence: CASCLARDYNEQYF. The CDR3 nucleotides are TGTGCCAGCTGCTTAGCGCGGGACTACAATGAGCAGTACTTC.

The gene calls are TRBV6-2 or TRBV6-3 and TRBJ2-5; 8 nucleotides match TRBD1. This CDR3 region has 13 residues. Germline values: CDR1 MNHEY, CDR2 SVGEGT. Trimming removed 6 bases from V and 12 bases from J; junction bases left unmatched: 12. Here the CDR3 reads CASSSNTRQGKYF. The CDR3, as DNA: TGTGCCAGCAGCTCCAATACCCGACAGGGGAAGTACTTC.

Many counts were recorded for this clonotype. The chain joins TRBV5-1 to TRBJ2-7; D perhaps matches TRBD1 (5 bases). The CDR3 covers 13 residues. Deletions cut 0 bases from V and 4 bases from J, with 8 bases between. CDR1 and CDR2 from the germline V gene are SGHRS and YFSETQ. CDR3 coding DNA: TGCGCCAGCAGCTTGGGTTCAGGGTACGAGCAGTACTTC. It encodes CASSLGSGYEQYF.

CDR3 DNA: TGTGCCAGCAGACGCCGGACTAGCGGGACCTTAATTAACAATGAGCAGTACTTC. This gives the protein CASRRRTSGTLINNEQYF. The chain recombines TRBV28 with TRBJ2-7; 12 bases are a match to TRBD2. Trimming cost V 6 bases and J 7 bases; bases outside gene matches: 19. Germline V gene sequence: CDR1 MDHEN, CDR2 SYDVKM. The CDR3 has 18 amino acids.

There are a few counts of this clonotype. The genes are TRBV20-1 and TRBJ2-5; no definite D call. Germline assignment: CDR1 DFQATT and CDR2 SNEGSKA (reference sequence). The CDR3 contains 12 residues. The V end lost 7 bases, the J end lost 5 bases, and 14 bases lay between the germline ends. In DNA form, the CDR3 reads TGCAGTGGGGAAGGGTCTGGGGAGACCCAGTACTTC. It translates to CSGEGSGETQYF.